The 28 T cell receptor beta chains below come from one sample, sequenced in a study of CD8 T cells in ankylosing spondylitis. TCRdb reanalysed the 5' RACE reads using MiXCR and keeps one entry per CDR3 protein. Of 200,000 to 300,000 distinct CDR3 sequences listed, approximately 24% are singletons. Sequencing used blood, either unsorted or a sorted T cell fraction (not recorded which). These receptors came from a male donor with ankylosing spondylitis or in good health (not recorded which).

The chain couples TRBV18 to TRBJ1-2; TRBD1 agrees at 7 bases. CDR3 length: 14 residues. Per the germline V gene, CDR1 is KGHSH and CDR2 is LQKENI. J lost 2 bases, V lost 6 bases, and 6 bases had no gene match. The CDR3 protein is CASSRDRSNYGYTF. The CDR3 nucleotides read TGTGCCAGCTCCCGGGACAGATCAAACTATGGCTACACCTTC.

At least ten counts were recorded for this clonotype. The chain links TRBV29-1 to TRBJ2-2; no clear D. With 4 bases removed from V and 5 bases from J, the gap between germline ends came to 11 bases. This CDR3 is 13 amino acids long. Germline CDR1 reads SQVTM; CDR2 reads ANQGSEA. The CDR3 region is CSVGVGGTGELFF. As DNA, the CDR3 is TGCAGCGTTGGGGTAGGCGGAACCGGGGAGCTGTTTTTT.

The count of this clonotype is one. The V call is TRBV5-4, the J call TRBJ2-3, with D perhaps matching TRBD1 or TRBD2 (5 bases each). This CDR3 has 15 residues. CDR1 SGHNT and CDR2 YYREEE come from the germline V gene (reference sequence). V gave up 3 bases and J gave up 6 bases, with 17 bases separating them. The CDR3 DNA reads TGTGCCAGCAGCTGGGGCCGGGACGACCCTGATACGCAGTATTTT. This codes for CASSWGRDDPDTQYF.

This chain uses TRBV20-1 with TRBJ2-3; TRBD2 is a possible D gene (7 bases). In germline, CDR1 is DFQATT, CDR2 SNEGSKA (reference sequence). The CDR3 totals 16 residues. Trimming took off 0 bases at V and 6 bases at J, with 19 bases between the two ends. The CDR3 region is CSARDRLRGARDTQYF. The CDR3 bases are TGCAGTGCTAGAGATCGACTCCGGGGGGCCAGGGATACGCAGTATTTT.

The chain couples TRBV27 to TRBJ2-3; TRBD2 matches at 8 bases. Germline V lookup: CDR1 MNHEY, CDR2 SMNVEV (reference sequence). V dropped 4 bases and J dropped 3; count of bases not matched to a gene: 6. This CDR3 has 15 amino acids. The CDR3 coding sequence is TGTGCCAGCAGTTCGCTAGCTAGCGGGACAGATACGCAGTATTTT. Residues: CASSSLASGTDTQYF.

This clonotype came up many times. The rearrangement links TRBV9 to TRBJ2-3; D uncertain. The length of the CDR3 is 15 residues. Trimming pared 0 bases from V and 2 bases from J, leaving 10 bases between. Germline CDR1 SGDLS, CDR2 YYNGEE. The CDR3 spells CASSVGQVHTDTQYF. DNA for the CDR3: TGTGCCAGCAGCGTAGGGCAGGTCCACACAGATACGCAGTATTTT.

This clonotype has just a few counts. This rearrangement joins TRBV20-1 to TRBJ2-2; D possibly corresponds to TRBD1 (5 bases). CDR3 length: 13 amino acids. Trimming left V 4 bases short and J 8 bases short, with 14 bases between. Germline V CDR1 and CDR2: DFQATT, SNEGSKA (reference sequence). The CDR3: CSATPMGRGELFF. The CDR3 bases are TGCAGTGCTACCCCCATGGGGCGAGGGGAGCTGTTTTTT.

V and J are TRBV2 and TRBJ2-6; tentative D call: TRBD1 (6 bases). V lost 7 bases, J lost 0 bases, and 10 bases lay in between. This CDR3 has 15 residues. CDR1 SNHLY and CDR2 FYNNEI come from the germline V gene. The CDR3 DNA is TGTGCCAGCAAGTCAGGGGTCTCTGGGGCCAACGTCCTGACTTTC. Translating it yields CASKSGVSGANVLTF.

In its sample, this clonotype was seen many times. The V and J genes are TRBV20-1 and TRBJ2-7, with D unresolved. Trimming pared 7 bases from V and 0 bases from J, leaving 13 bases between. Germline V gene data show CDR1 as DFQATT and CDR2 as SNEGSKA (reference sequence). The CDR3 loop spans 13 amino acids. CDR3 DNA sequence: TGCAGTGTCCTCTCAGAGAGCTCCTACGAGCAGTACTTC. Translated: CSVLSESSYEQYF.

This clonotype was seen ten or more times. The chain is built from TRBV20-1 and TRBJ1-1; 7 bases map to TRBD1. Trimming removed 0 bases from V and 7 bases from J; junction bases left unmatched: 8. The CDR3 totals 14 residues. Germline lookup yields CDR1 DFQATT and CDR2 SNEGSKA (reference sequence). DNA for the CDR3: TGCAGTGCTAGAGAGGGGACAGCTGACATTGAAGCTTTCTTT. Encoded protein: CSAREGTADIEAFF.

This clonotype has more than one count but fewer than ten. V is TRBV20-1 and J is TRBJ2-2, with 12 bases matching TRBD1. Germline V gives CDR1 DFQATT, CDR2 SNEGSKA (reference sequence). This CDR3 has 15 amino acids. V shed 5 bases and J 5 bases; nucleotides not matched to a gene: 6. The CDR3 region is CSAPGDRGLTGELFF. In nucleotides, the CDR3 is TGCAGTGCTCCGGGGGACAGGGGGCTAACCGGGGAGCTGTTTTTT.

This chain links TRBV7-6 with TRBJ2-5; maybe TRBD2 (5 bases). Deletions cut 2 bases from V and 4 bases from J, with 14 bases between. The CDR3 is 15 residues long. Germline V gene lookup returns CDR1 SGHVS and CDR2 FNYEAQ. CDR3 protein: CASSLSASSGETQYF. Here the CDR3 DNA reads TGTGCCAGCAGCTTAAGCGCTAGCTCAGGAGAGACCCAGTACTTC. The full variable domain, with the rest looked up from reference TRBV7-6 and TRBJ2-5, is GAGVSQSPRYKVTKRGQDVALRCDPISGHVSLYWYRQALGQGPEFLTYFNYEAQQDKSGLPNDRFSAERPEGSISTLTIQRTEQRDSAMYRCASSLSASSGETQYFGPGTRLLVL.

This clonotype was counted only a few times. This sequence joins TRBV20-1 and TRBJ2-3, with 10 bases aligning to TRBD2. Trimming cost V 1 base and J 2 bases; bases outside gene matches: 12. CDR1 is DFQATT, CDR2 SNEGSKA, per germline (reference sequence). This CDR3 is 18 amino acids long. The CDR3 DNA is TGCAGTGCTAGAGGGATGGGGTTACTAGCGGGGAACACAGATACGCAGTATTTT. Translation gives CSARGMGLLAGNTDTQYF.

This rearrangement joins TRBV12-3 or TRBV12-4 to TRBJ1-1; 10 nucleotides match TRBD1. The CDR3 length is 17 residues. The V gene end was trimmed by 4 bases and the J gene end by 2 bases; junction bases not matched to a gene: 10. The CDR3 sequence is CASSSHPRTGGNTEAFF. The CDR3 nucleotides read TGTGCCAGCAGTTCTCACCCTCGGACAGGGGGAAACACTGAAGCTTTCTTT.

The chain couples TRBV24-1 to TRBJ1-2; 7 bases fit TRBD1. The CDR3 loop spans 14 amino acids. Germline V gives CDR1 KGHDR, CDR2 SFDVKD. V was clipped by 4 bases and J by 6 bases; unmatched bases: 7. This CDR3 reads CATSDRGQNDGYTF. In DNA form, the CDR3 reads TGTGCCACCAGTGACCGGGGACAGAACGATGGCTACACCTTC.

This clonotype was observed a few times. The chain links TRBV6-1 to TRBJ1-6, with D maybe TRBD1 (5 bases). From germline, CDR1 is MNHNS and CDR2 SASEGT. The ends were cut back, 6 bases at V and 5 bases at J, with 8 bases in the middle. The CDR3 spans 13 residues. The CDR3 sequence is CASSQGNNSPLHF. The CDR3 nucleotides read TGTGCCAGCAGCCAGGGAAATAATTCACCCCTCCACTTT.

This clonotype has more than one count but fewer than ten. This chain uses TRBV20-1 with TRBJ2-1; 8 bases are a match to TRBD2. Trimming cost V 3 bases and J 7 bases; bases outside gene matches: 8. CDR1 and CDR2 from the germline V gene are DFQATT and SNEGSKA (reference sequence). The CDR3 loop spans 14 amino acids. CDR3 sequence reads: CSASIGGALNEQFF. CDR3 coding DNA: TGCAGTGCTAGTATCGGGGGGGCTCTTAATGAGCAGTTCTTC.

This clonotype was seen a single time. J is TRBJ1-3 and V is TRBV20-1; D may be TRBD1 (5 bases). Germline V gene lookup returns CDR1 DFQATT and CDR2 SNEGSKA (reference sequence). V shed 4 bases and J shed 0 bases, with 16 bases lying between them. The CDR3 is made up of 16 amino acids. Here the CDR3 reads CSAMVARGRSGNTIYF. In DNA form, the CDR3 reads TGCAGTGCTATGGTGGCCCGGGGCCGCTCTGGAAACACCATATATTTT.

This clonotype was seen repeatedly, ten times or more. The CDR3 DNA reads TGCAGTGCTAGAGATTCAGAGCAGTACTTC. Its protein is CSARDSEQYF. The chain couples TRBV20-1 to TRBJ2-7; D is ambiguous. This CDR3 is built from 10 residues. CDR1 is DFQATT and CDR2 is SNEGSKA in the germline V gene (reference sequence). Trimming removed 0 bases at V and 7 bases at J, with 4 bases between.

This clonotype was detected only a few times. V and J are TRBV20-1 and TRBJ2-1; TRBD1 matches 9 bases. J gave up 1 base and V 4 bases, and 5 bases lay outside the gene matches. The CDR3 has 15 residues. Germline CDR1 and CDR2: DFQATT and SNEGSKA (reference sequence). The CDR3 spells CSATAQGASYNEQFF. The CDR3 coding sequence is TGCAGTGCTACGGCACAGGGGGCGTCCTACAATGAGCAGTTCTTC.

The chain uses TRBV12-3 or TRBV12-4 and TRBJ2-2; D not certain. V lost 8 bases to trimming and J lost 0 bases, with 13 bases between them. The CDR3 spans 15 residues. CDR3 amino acids: CASSKGLSNTGELFF. The CDR3 bases are TGTGCCAGCTCAAAGGGCCTTTCGAACACCGGGGAGCTGTTTTTT.

The gene calls are TRBV7-7 and TRBJ2-5; D call uncertain. Trimming took 0 bases from V and 6 from J, leaving 14 bases between them. This CDR3 spans 15 amino acids. The germline gives CDR1 SSHAT, CDR2 FNYEAQ (reference sequence). This CDR3 is CASSLADGWDQTQYF. For the CDR3, the DNA is TGTGCCAGCAGCTTAGCGGACGGTTGGGATCAGACCCAGTACTTC.

This sequence joins TRBV12-3 or TRBV12-4 and TRBJ1-1, with D possibly being TRBD1 (6 bases). This CDR3 comprises 12 residues. Trimming took 7 bases from V and 5 from J, leaving 11 bases between them. In DNA form, the CDR3 reads TGTGCCAGCACCCAGGGGTTGACTGAAGCTTTCTTT. This gives the protein CASTQGLTEAFF.

This clonotype was found a few times. This chain uses TRBV6-1 with TRBJ2-1; 7 nucleotides line up with TRBD1. CDR3 size: 17 residues. Germline CDR1 and CDR2: MNHNS and SASEGT. V dropped 6 bases and J dropped 6; count of bases not matched to a gene: 17. The DNA for the CDR3 is TGTGCCAGCAGCACCGACAGGGATACTCGTTCTTCCAATGAGCAGTTCTTC. Protein: CASSTDRDTRSSNEQFF.

There are many counts of this clonotype. This chain uses TRBV10-3 with TRBJ2-5; possible D gene TRBD1, 6 bases. Trimming left V 2 bases short and J 5 bases short, with 9 bases between. This CDR3 comprises 13 residues. The germline V gene has CDR1 ENHRY and CDR2 SYGVKD. This CDR3 reads CAISETGWETQYF. The CDR3 region has the DNA TGTGCCATCAGTGAGACAGGGTGGGAGACCCAGTACTTC.

The chain employs TRBV6-5 and TRBJ2-3; D gene uncertain. CDR1 MNHEY and CDR2 SVGAGI come from the germline V gene. The V gene lost 4 bases and the J gene lost 4 bases, with 18 bases spanning the gap. The length of the CDR3 is 16 residues. CDR3 sequence: CASSSTRLDRADTQYF. DNA of the CDR3: TGTGCCAGCAGTTCTACCCGTTTAGATAGGGCAGATACGCAGTATTTT.

This clonotype was counted between two and nine times. This sequence joins TRBV10-3 and TRBJ1-2; D is unresolved. CDR3 length: 13 residues. Germline V CDR1 and CDR2: ENHRY, SYGVKD. V was cut by 0 bases and J by 8 bases, with 10 bases left in between. For the CDR3, the DNA is TGTGCCATCAGTGAGTCTGGAGTTATAGGCTACACCTTC. Protein: CAISESGVIGYTF.

This clonotype was observed many times. CDR3 region: CASSQVSDYGYTF. CDR3 in DNA: TGTGCCAGCAGCCAAGTTTCGGATTATGGCTACACCTTC. J is TRBJ1-2 and V is TRBV3-1; D not certain. Deletions cut 1 base from V and 5 bases from J, with 8 bases between. CDR3 length: 13 amino acids. Germline V lookup: CDR1 LGHDT, CDR2 YNNKEL (reference sequence).